This T cell receptor beta chain was sequenced during a study of blood T cells in healthy people across ages. The germline V gene encodes CDR1 MGHDK and CDR2 SYGVNS. This CDR3 is 19 amino acids long. J was trimmed by 3 bases and V by 2 bases; bases with no gene match: 15. Points from the study as a whole: Naive CD4+ cells and diversity were both higher in long-lived donors than in aged donors.

Turning to this clonotype: Its antigen is undetermined.

With a J-beta primer mix and a sample-barcoded 5' primer, a second PCR ran 7 to 11 cycles. Each cDNA molecule received a tag from a template-switch adaptor that had 12 random nucleotides. TCRdb called the 5' RACE reads again in MiXCR, with one record for every CDR3 protein. Seen here are approximately 2,000,000 distinct CDR3 sequences, 30% to 40% observed once, and the top ten hold 23%. The specimen was blood. This clonotype originated in a human donor in good health. This sequence joins TRBV25-1 and TRBJ1-1; TRBD1 aligns across 10 bases. The CDR3 region is CASSEVFRDRGLVDTEAFF. CDR3 bases: TGTGCCAGCAGTGAAGTATTTCGGGACAGGGGATTGGTGGACACTGAAGCTTTCTTT.